Listed below are T cell receptor beta chains from one sample, sequenced in a study of blood T cells in healthy people across ages. TCRdb redid the calling of the 5' RACE reads with MiXCR, one entry per CDR3 protein. The sample holds 1,500,000 or so distinct CDR3 sequences, around 55% seen once. The material sequenced was blood. These receptors all stem from a man between 18 and 35 years old in good health. Both conserved end residues are part of each CDR3. A D gene is named only where the DNA matches it firmly.

. | TRBV4-3 | CASSLKPTGYEQYF
. | TRBV12-3/TRBV12-4 | CASSEPEGETQYF
TRBD2 | TRBV7-9 | CASIFSGSGETQYF
. | TRBV27 | CASSVDWSGREQHF
. | TRBV14 | CASSQERGRARNEQFF
. | TRBV18 | CASSPEDSYGYTF
TRBD1 | TRBV12-3/TRBV12-4 | CASSGYDRDGYTF
TRBD2 | TRBV6-5 | CASSTESGRSTDTQYF
. | TRBV10-3 | CAIATSSGSVEETQYF
. | TRBV20-1 | CSARFRHATNEKLFF
TRBD2 | TRBV9 | CASSDRLAGEEDTQYF
. | TRBV7-9 | CASSPGITDTQYF
TRBD1 | TRBV5-1 | CASSSGTVYTF
TRBD2 | TRBV4-1 | CASSQEGRRGTETQYF
. | TRBV4-1 | CASSQKDGYNEQFF
. | TRBV20-1 | CSAPAQRSSYNEQFF
TRBD2 | TRBV27 | CASSRGTSLHEQFF
. | TRBV7-2 | CASGTRDSNQPQHF
. | TRBV7-2 | CASSFNLGTEAFF
. | TRBV27 | CASSVVTRTDTQYF
TRBD1 | TRBV27 | CASSSGGNLLDEQFF
. | TRBV28 | CASSGRTSSSFYNEQFF
. | TRBV4-3 | CASSQGWTIGLDTQYF
. | TRBV20-1 | CSARDPQGVAEQYF
TRBD2 | TRBV7-2 | CASSVLAGGADTQYF
. | TRBV20-1 | CSATVDQTQHF
. | TRBV5-1 | CASSLEGARANVLTF
TRBD2 | TRBV6-2/TRBV6-3 | CASSHTSRTSGPSYNEQFF
TRBD1 | TRBV20-1 | CSAITGTGVSYEQYF
. | TRBV11-2 | CASRHSGNEQFF
. | TRBV4-1 | CASSQGDGRGYEQYF
. | TRBV27 | CVSRPGAHPYEQYF
. | TRBV4-1 | CASSQLASTDTQYF
. | TRBV21-1 | CASSSDRDREVEKLFF
. | TRBV10-3 | CAAQGVAGGFYEQYF
TRBD1 | TRBV29-1 | CSVVRGLNYGYTF
. | TRBV6-5 | CASSLLKGTHGGYTF
TRBD1 | TRBV5-1 | CASSWDSLGSNQPQHF
. | TRBV4-3 | CASSPDRRTYNEQFF
. | TRBV20-1 | CSASRERSTDTQYF